This TCR beta chain derives from a study of cytomegalovirus exposure and HLA in healthy donors. Study results and limitations: In vitro experiments confirmed that a few CMV-associated chains were specific for CMV antigens. TCR beta V segments were, for the most part, productive about 87% or about 30% of the time in an earlier analysis. What TCR beta sequences reportedly achieved was accurate prediction of HLA-A and HLA-B alleles in most subjects.

A remark on this clone: Its target is not known.

Donors sampled were nominally healthy, though unrecorded immune exposures were likely. It was with 60 Vbeta and 13 Jbeta primers that the PCR ran. This table comes from immunoSEQ multiplex PCR, and its TCRdb copy is limited to in-frame clones, with some not included. This sample has about 96,000 clones, with under 80% found just once. This receptor was identified in a man aged 50 to 59 in good health and CMV-seropositive. Sequenced material: PBMCs.

The CDR3 sequence: CASSAGTGVSEAFF. The CDR3 DNA follows: TGTGCCAGCAGCGCCGGGACAGGGGTTTCTGAAGCTTTCTTT. V is TRBV6-4 and J is TRBJ1-1; 10 bases align to TRBD1. The CDR3 runs 14 residues. Per germline, CDR1 MRHNA and CDR2 SNTAGT. J gave up 6 bases and V 6 bases, and 7 bases lay outside the gene matches.